The 20 T cell receptor beta chains given below trace back to one sample, sequenced in a study of blood T cell repertoires in COVID-19. The table came from immunoSEQ multiplex PCR; TCRdb's copy has only in-frame clones and leaves some out. The sample comprises under 300,000 clones, over 75% of which are singletons, and under 0.95% rests with the top ten. Material: peripheral blood. The receptor source for this set is a woman between 25 and 40 years old with acute or convalescent COVID-19.

V gene TRBV5-1 combines with J gene TRBJ2-3, with 10 nucleotides matching TRBD2. Germline trimming cut 4 bases from V and 6 bases from J; bases unmatched to any gene: 5. The CDR3 contains 14 residues. Germline values: CDR1 SGHRS, CDR2 YFSETQ. CDR3 sequence reads: CASSPTSGTDTQYF. CDR3 DNA sequence: TGCGCCAGCAGCCCTACTAGCGGGACCGATACGCAGTATTTT.

A single count supports this clone. The V call is TRBV6-2 or TRBV6-3, the J call TRBJ2-7, with D perhaps matching TRBD2 (5 bases). The CDR3 consists of 15 residues. Germline assignment: CDR1 MNHEY and CDR2 SVGEGT. Trimming pared 2 bases from V and 4 bases from J, leaving 15 bases between. CDR3 amino acids: CASSYQVGVVYEQYF. The CDR3 DNA follows: TGTGCCAGCAGTTACCAGGTGGGAGTGGTTTACGAGCAGTACTTC.

This CDR3 reads CAWRTGLNIQYF. CDR3 in DNA: TGTGCCTGGAGGACAGGGTTAAACATTCAGTACTTC. The chain employs TRBV30 and TRBJ2-4; 7 bases agree with TRBD1. Trimming cost V 3 bases and J 6 bases; bases outside gene matches: 2. The CDR3 runs 12 residues. The germline CDR1 and CDR2 sequences are GTSNPN and SVGIG (reference sequence).

This chain uses TRBV19 with TRBJ2-2, with TRBD2 as a possible D gene (7 bases). The CDR3 length is 14 residues. The ends were cut back, 7 bases at V and 1 base at J, with 10 bases in the middle. Germline CDR1 LNHDA, CDR2 SQIVND (reference sequence). The CDR3 is CASTGGLNTGELFF. The CDR3 nucleotides read TGTGCCAGTACGGGGGGCCTGAACACCGGGGAGCTGTTTTTT.

The CDR3 loop is CASSFRSTSGTPYEQYF. The CDR3 DNA is TGTGCCAGCAGCTTTCGCTCAACTAGCGGGACTCCCTACGAGCAGTACTTC. This sequence joins TRBV3-1 (or the pseudogene TRBV3-2) and TRBJ2-7; 10 nucleotides agree with TRBD2. CDR1 and CDR2 from the germline V gene are LGHDT and YNNKEL (reference sequence). The J segment lost 2 bases and the V segment lost 5 bases, leaving 12 bases of the junction unmatched. The CDR3 is made up of 17 amino acids.

V usage is TRBV4-3 and J usage is TRBJ2-1; 8 bases map to TRBD2. Germline-derived CDR1 and CDR2 are LGHNA and YSLEER. After removal of 0 bases from V and 4 bases from J, the junction contained 8 bases not matched to a gene. The CDR3 extends over 17 amino acids. Here the CDR3 reads CASSQDPAGVMYNEQFF. CDR3 coding DNA: TGCGCCAGCAGCCAAGATCCAGCGGGAGTAATGTACAATGAGCAGTTCTTC.

This clone was seen only once. The gene calls are TRBV7-2 and TRBJ2-2; TRBD1 might be the D (6 bases). V was shortened by 5 bases and J by 7 bases, with 11 bases between the two germline ends. The CDR3 extends over 13 amino acids. The germline gives CDR1 SGHTA, CDR2 FQGNSA. DNA for the CDR3: TGTGCCAGCAGCCCCCAGGGGTACGGGGAGCTGTTTTTT. Encoded protein: CASSPQGYGELFF.

The table lists this clone with a count of one. The rearrangement links TRBV29-1 to TRBJ1-5; 10 bases agree with TRBD1. Germline CDR1 is SQVTM and CDR2 is ANQGSEA. After removal of 6 bases from V and 6 bases from J, the junction contained 11 bases not matched to a gene. The CDR3 loop spans 15 amino acids. CDR3 coding DNA: TGCAGCGTCGGATGGGGACAGGGGAACGGTCAGCCCCAGCATTTT. It specifies CSVGWGQGNGQPQHF.

V and J are TRBV24-1 and TRBJ2-2; tentative D call: TRBD2 (7 bases). CDR1 is KGHDR and CDR2 is SFDVKD in the germline V gene. Trimming took off 9 bases at V and 1 base at J, with 11 bases between the two ends. This CDR3 contains 14 residues. CDR3 DNA sequence: TGTGCCACCGAGGGGGGGATGAACACCGGGGAGCTGTTTTTT. Translated, it gives CATEGGMNTGELFF.

V is TRBV7-9 and J is TRBJ2-3; D may be TRBD2 (6 bases). V dropped 6 bases and J dropped 0 bases, with 16 bases sitting between them. Germline V gene lookup returns CDR1 SEHNR and CDR2 FQNEAQ (reference sequence). This CDR3 has 16 residues. DNA of the CDR3: TGTGCCAGCAGTTTTTTTGGGGGGATCAGCACAGATACGCAGTATTTT. It yields the protein CASSFFGGISTDTQYF.

The J gene is TRBJ1-5, the V gene TRBV7-9, with 9 bases aligning to TRBD1. This CDR3 contains 16 residues. V gave up 1 base and J gave up 4 bases; unmatched junction bases: 5. CDR1 SEHNR and CDR2 FQNEAQ come from the germline V gene (reference sequence). CDR3 loop: CASSLGFGQGNQPQHF. Written as DNA, the CDR3 is TGTGCCAGCAGCTTAGGGTTCGGACAGGGGAATCAGCCCCAGCATTTT.

The genes are TRBV7-8 and TRBJ1-1; TRBD1 matches 7 bases. The CDR3 consists of 15 residues. The germline V gene encodes CDR1 SGHVS and CDR2 FQNEAQ. V shed 3 bases and J 1 base; nucleotides not matched to a gene: 5. CDR3 nucleotide sequence: TGTGCCAGCAGCTTTATGACAGGGCCGAACACTGAAGCTTTCTTT. Translation gives CASSFMTGPNTEAFF. Full variable domain (remainder filled in from reference TRBV7-8 and TRBJ1-1): GAGVSQSPRYKVAKRGQDVALRCDPISGHVSLFWYQQALGQGPEFLTYFQNEAQLDKSGLPSDRFFAERPEGSVSTLKIQRTQQEDSAVYLCASSFMTGPNTEAFFGQGTRLTVV.

The rearrangement links TRBV7-2 to TRBJ1-3; 9 bases align to TRBD1. V was pared by 5 bases and J by 4 bases, with 9 bases of the junction left unmatched. The CDR3 contains 16 residues. Germline CDR1 and CDR2: SGHTA and FQGNSA. The CDR3 DNA is TGTGCCAGCAGCCTACATGGACAGGGGTTGGGAAACACCATATATTTT. Protein: CASSLHGQGLGNTIYF.

This chain uses TRBV6-5 with TRBJ1-1, with TRBD1 identical over 7 bases. Looked up from germline, CDR1 is MNHEY and CDR2 is SVGAGI. J lost 4 bases, V lost 7 bases, and 12 bases had no gene match. The CDR3 is made up of 15 amino acids. CDR3 region: CASMSLAAGGTEAFF. CDR3 bases: TGTGCCAGCATGTCCCTCGCGGCAGGGGGCACTGAAGCTTTCTTT.

The chain links TRBV5-1 to TRBJ2-5; TRBD2 might be the D (5 bases). This CDR3 comprises 15 residues. Germline loops: CDR1 SGHRS, CDR2 YFSETQ. V was trimmed by 0 bases and J by 0 bases, leaving 9 bases between them. The CDR3 protein is CASSLETGNQETQYF. The CDR3 DNA reads as TGCGCCAGCAGCTTGGAGACGGGAAACCAAGAGACCCAGTACTTC.

The V call is TRBV10-3, the J call TRBJ2-6; TRBD2 agrees at 7 bases. The CDR3 extends over 20 amino acids. The V segment lost 1 base and the J segment 0 bases; nucleotides outside the gene matches: 12. Germline CDR1 is ENHRY and CDR2 is SYGVKD. This CDR3 reads CAISEWGGTTATSGANVLTF. CDR3 DNA: TGTGCCATCAGTGAGTGGGGGGGGACGACTGCAACCTCTGGGGCCAACGTCCTGACTTTC.

The chain employs TRBV7-3 and TRBJ2-7; 7 bases align to TRBD1. Looked up from germline, CDR1 is SGHTA and CDR2 is FQGTGA. The CDR3 runs to 14 residues. The trim removed 5 bases at V and 6 bases at J, leaving 10 bases unmatched. The chain's CDR3 is CASSRGQADGEQYF. In DNA, the CDR3 is TGTGCCAGCAGCCGTGGACAGGCGGATGGCGAGCAGTACTTC.

J is TRBJ2-3 and V is TRBV29-1; TRBD1 might be the D (5 bases). The V end lost 3 bases, the J end lost 4 bases, and 17 bases lay between the germline ends. CDR1 SQVTM and CDR2 ANQGSEA come from the germline V gene. The CDR3 sequence is 15 residues long. The CDR3 here is CSVDYGGRAADTQYF. CDR3 sequence (DNA): TGCAGCGTTGACTATGGTGGCAGGGCGGCAGATACGCAGTATTTT.

In its sample, this clone was seen once. This sequence joins TRBV5-5 and TRBJ1-5; possible D gene TRBD1, 5 bases. Germline loops: CDR1 SGHKS, CDR2 YYEKEE (reference sequence). V was trimmed by 1 base and J by 6 bases, leaving 14 bases between them. This CDR3 is 15 amino acids long. The CDR3 bases are TGTGCCAGCAGCTTGTTGCAGGGACTGAGTCAGCCCCAGCATTTT. It specifies CASSLLQGLSQPQHF.

The rearrangement links TRBV25-1 to TRBJ2-3, with 7 bases lining up with TRBD1. Germline assignment: CDR1 MGHDK and CDR2 SYGVNS. V shed 4 bases and J 0 bases; nucleotides not matched to a gene: 4. CDR3 length: 15 amino acids. This chain's CDR3 is CASSAGTDSTDTQYF. CDR3 sequence (DNA): TGTGCCAGCAGTGCCGGGACAGATAGCACAGATACGCAGTATTTT.